This entry concerns a single T cell receptor beta chain. Which antigen it targets is not known. The record has no base qualities; no much larger clone is one base away. TCR CDR3 regions were amplified from genomic DNA by multiplex PCR using the deep immunoSEQ assay. For each cell subset, the extracted genomic DNA was distributed evenly across all wells of several immunoSEQ 96-well plates, and each plate served as one replicate. For sorted subsets, each replicate PCR was loaded with approximately 190 ng genomic DNA, equivalent to some 31,000 T cell genomes. Purified libraries were quantified with a Qubit 3.0 fluorometer, sized on a Bioanalyzer 2100, and re-quantified with the KAPA Library Quantification kit. Every immunoSEQ 96-well plate was sequenced on a separate single-read 150-cycle Illumina NextSeq 550 flow cell. Turning to the authors' computational methods: Because only junctional sequences without quality scores were contained in the immunoSEQ output, filtering matching that applied to full-length reads could not be performed. To assign V/J genes and CDR3, sequences were annotated using PyIR, a Python wrapper for IgBLAST v1.9, with IMGT germline references. Reads were removed for weak V/J assignments (E-value above 1e-6), missing CDR3, stop codons, out-of-frame junctions, or ambiguous translated residues. V3J clonotypes were defined as sequences sharing the same inferred V gene, J gene, and CDR3 amino acid sequence. Percentage overlap between repertoires was calculated by dividing the number of shared unique clonotypes by the size of the smaller repertoire. Three approaches were used to assess repertoire richness: RTK rarefaction, the Chao1 estimator, and Recon v2.1 estimates of unobserved clonotypes. For all TCRbeta clonotypes obtained by the gDNA method from a few donors, generation probabilities were computed with OLGA. TCRdb's version of the immuneACCESS table is confined to in-frame rearrangements and falls short of the full clone set. An unresolved V gene accounts for under half of the shortfall where checked; the remainder is of unknown origin. V, J and clone size were drawn from that table, and D and trimming were deduced from the DNA. The sample profile shows millions of clones; just over 90% of them were found once. Around 0.14% of the sample is held by the ten biggest clonotypes.

Reading from cysteine to phenylalanine, the CDR3 counts 13 amino acids. Only the CDR3 region is kept as DNA, spanning 39 bases read in frame from base 1. As encoded in the germline V gene (reference sequence), CDR1 is GTSNPN while CDR2 is SVGIG. At the junction V is shortened by 4 bases and J by 1 base, with 7 bases in between. This sample was included in a study of shared clonotypes between healthy human individuals (TCRdb year 2020). Background on the whole study: A couple of women and a few men aged 18 to 49 years were included in the cohort. Each donor's leukapheresis produced roughly between roughly 0.94 and 9.5 billion PBMCs. The study deeply sequenced blood TCR repertoires of 5 or 6 healthy adults to estimate repertoire size and the extent of clonotype sharing between individuals. Different laboratories and diverse techniques were used to prepare libraries and sequence TCR repertoires, to increase sequencing depth and limit assay-specific biases. For each donor, CD4 naive and CD4 memory were each run on three plates, CD8 naive on two plates, and CD8 memory on one plate.

Donors were healthy HIV-negative adults with no recently reported acute infections or vaccinations. All donors were Caucasian adults living in Nashville, Tennessee, USA. Magnetic negative selection was used to enrich CD4+ T cells, after which naive cells were positively selected on CD45RA and the negative fraction became the memory subset. Blood was obtained by leukapheresis, after which PBMCs were separated by Ficoll-Histopaque density gradient centrifugation and cryopreserved in liquid nitrogen vapor phase. Analytical flow cytometry was used to check the purity and quantity of each magnetically sorted T cell population. Genomic DNA was isolated from each sorted fraction and quantified by UV absorbance on a Nanodrop 2000c. Broad study findings and their caveats: Higher generation probabilities were observed for clonotypes shared by all four sorted-subset donors than for non-shared clonotypes. Larger estimated clonotype richness was generally found for naive subsets than for memory subsets. Pairwise subsampling led to the expectation that sequencing depth would affect the degree of clonotype sharing among donors. Sharing across several donors was observed for around 5% of naive CD4, over 3% of naive CD8, around 2.5% of memory CD4, and around 0.42% of memory CD8 clonotypes. Rarefaction of sorted-subset datasets indicated incomplete sequencing despite the large sequencing depth. Sampling was restricted to blood, and TCR repertoires in tissues likely differ from the TCR repertoires found in blood. Because the study included a small number of donors, the genetic and exposure-history diversity represented was limited.

Recombination joined TRBV30 with TRBJ1-4; the D gene identity is not certain. The specimen was naive CD4+ T cells sorted from blood. The cell subset or site tag for this specimen amounts to: CD45RA+ positively selected. The origin of this receptor is a man between 18 and 35 years old in good health. Here the CDR3 is given as CAWKRGTNEKLFF. The DNA sequence reads TGTGCCTGGAAGCGGGGAACTAATGAAAAACTGTTTTTT. Here the CDR3 is joined to the reference TRBV30 and TRBJ1-4 genes, and the full variable domain is: SQTIHQWPATLVQPVGSPLSLECTVEGTSNPNLYWYRQAAGRGLQLLFYSVGIGQISSEVPQNLSASRPQDRQFILSSKKLLLSDSGFYLCAWKRGTNEKLFFGSGTQLSVL.